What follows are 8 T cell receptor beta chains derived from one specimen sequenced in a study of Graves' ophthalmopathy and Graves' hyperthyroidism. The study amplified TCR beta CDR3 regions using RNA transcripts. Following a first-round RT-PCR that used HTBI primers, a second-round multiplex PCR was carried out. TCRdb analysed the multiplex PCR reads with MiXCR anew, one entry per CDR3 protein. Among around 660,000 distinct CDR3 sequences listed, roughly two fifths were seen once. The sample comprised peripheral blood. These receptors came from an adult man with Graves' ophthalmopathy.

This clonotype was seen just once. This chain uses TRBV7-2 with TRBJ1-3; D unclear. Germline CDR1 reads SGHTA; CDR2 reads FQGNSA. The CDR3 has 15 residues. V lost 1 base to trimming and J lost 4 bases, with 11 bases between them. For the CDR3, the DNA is TGTGCCAGCAGCTTAGACCCTGCGGCGGGAAACACCATATATTTT. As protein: CASSLDPAAGNTIYF.

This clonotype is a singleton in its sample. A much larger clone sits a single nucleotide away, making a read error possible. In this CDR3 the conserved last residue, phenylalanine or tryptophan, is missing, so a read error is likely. CDR3 sequence: CSARRTSGGVVETQYV. The CDR3 DNA sequence: TGCAGTGCTAGACGGACTAGCGGGGGTGTGGTAGAGACCCAGTACGTC. This sequence joins TRBV20-1 and TRBJ2-5; 13 bases are a match to TRBD2. V shed 2 bases, J shed 4 bases, and the junction held 7 bases outside the gene matches. Looked up from germline, CDR1 is DFQATT and CDR2 is SNEGSKA (reference sequence). This CDR3 is built from 16 residues.

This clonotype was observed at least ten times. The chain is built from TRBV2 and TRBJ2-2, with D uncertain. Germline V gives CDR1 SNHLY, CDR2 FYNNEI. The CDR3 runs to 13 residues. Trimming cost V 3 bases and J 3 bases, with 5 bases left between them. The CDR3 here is CASSEVHTGELFF. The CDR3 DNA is TGTGCCAGCAGTGAGGTTCACACCGGGGAGCTGTTTTTT.

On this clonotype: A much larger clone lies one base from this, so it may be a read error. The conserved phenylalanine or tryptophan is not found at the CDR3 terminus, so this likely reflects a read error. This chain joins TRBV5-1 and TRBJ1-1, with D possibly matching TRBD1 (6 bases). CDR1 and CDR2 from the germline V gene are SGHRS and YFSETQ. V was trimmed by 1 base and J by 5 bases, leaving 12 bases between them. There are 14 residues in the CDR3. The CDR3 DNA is TGCGCCAGCAGCTTGTCAACAGGGAAGACTGAAGCTTTCTTG. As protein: CASSLSTGKTEAFL.

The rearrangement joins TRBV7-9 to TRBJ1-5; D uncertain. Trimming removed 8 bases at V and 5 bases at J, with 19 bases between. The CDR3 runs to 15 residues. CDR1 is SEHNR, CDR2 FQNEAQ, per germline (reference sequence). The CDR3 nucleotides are TGTGCCAGCTCACCCAGTGTCGGACTTGATCAGCCCCAGCATTTT. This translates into CASSPSVGLDQPQHF.

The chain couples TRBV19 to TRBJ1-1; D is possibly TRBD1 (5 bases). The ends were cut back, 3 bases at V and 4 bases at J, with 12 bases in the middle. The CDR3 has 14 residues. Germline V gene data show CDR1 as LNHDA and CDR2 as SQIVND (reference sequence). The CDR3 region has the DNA TGTGCCAGTAGTATGATGTCAGGGAGCACTGAAGCTTTCTTT. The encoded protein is CASSMMSGSTEAFF.

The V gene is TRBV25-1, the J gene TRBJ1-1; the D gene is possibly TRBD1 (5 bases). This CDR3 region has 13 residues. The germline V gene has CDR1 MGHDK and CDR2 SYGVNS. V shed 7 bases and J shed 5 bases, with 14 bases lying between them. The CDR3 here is CASIRGWGTEAFF. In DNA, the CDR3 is TGTGCCAGCATTAGGGGCTGGGGTACTGAAGCTTTCTTT.

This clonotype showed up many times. The CDR3 bases are TGTGCCAGCAGTCCAGTATTGCGGACAGGGACTTCTGGCTACACCTTC. Amino acid sequence: CASSPVLRTGTSGYTF. This chain uses TRBV2 with TRBJ1-2; the match to TRBD1 covers 8 bases. Germline CDR1 SNHLY, CDR2 FYNNEI. The CDR3 runs 16 residues. After removal of 5 bases from V and 7 bases from J, the junction contained 15 bases not matched to a gene.